These 4 T cell receptor beta chains originate from one sample sequenced in a study of vaccination and CD4 T cells after COVID-19. Treatment defined: approximately 10-day PBMC culture with coronavirus spike peptide pools or control peptides (ViraFEST assay). With the Oncomine TCR Beta short-read assay, DNA from cultured CD4+ T cells was sequenced. TCRdb re-analysed the PCR reads in MiXCR, keeping a single row per CDR3 protein. The sample includes fewer than 14,000 distinct CDR3 sequences, approximately 80% seen only once; the top ten take around 16%. These receptors are not linked to any known antigen. The sample taken for sequencing was CD4+ T cells from blood, cultured in vitro. The receptors were sampled from a human donor who had recovered from COVID-19.

V usage is TRBV24-1 and J usage is TRBJ2-3; D is unclear. CDR3 size: 17 residues. Germline V gene sequence: CDR1 KGHDR, CDR2 SFDVKD. V shed 1 base and J shed 0 bases, with 13 bases lying between them. CDR3 sequence: CATSDFPSSTSTDTQYF. CDR3 bases: TGTGCCACCAGTGATTTCCCTAGTAGTACTAGCACAGATACGCAGTATTTT.

The chain uses TRBV7-2 and TRBJ1-5, with 7 bases lining up with TRBD1. V was clipped by 4 bases and J by 2 bases; unmatched bases: 5. Germline assignment: CDR1 SGHTA and CDR2 FQGNSA. This CDR3 contains 15 residues. The CDR3 sequence: CASSSNGQGNQPQHF. In DNA, the CDR3 is TGTGCCAGCAGCTCTAACGGACAGGGCAATCAGCCCCAGCATTTT.

The chain links TRBV29-1 to TRBJ2-5, with D hard to call. V was trimmed by 4 bases and J by 7 bases, leaving 10 bases between them. The CDR3 loop spans 11 amino acids. Germline loops: CDR1 SQVTM, CDR2 ANQGSEA. CDR3 amino acids: CSVADGGTQYF. DNA for the CDR3: TGCAGCGTTGCAGACGGTGGGACCCAGTACTTC.

The chain joins TRBV6-2 or TRBV6-3 to TRBJ1-5; 11 positions agree with TRBD1. Looked up from germline, CDR1 is MNHEY and CDR2 is SVGEGT. This CDR3 has 15 amino acids. Unmatched junction bases numbered 6, after V lost 5 bases and J lost 6 bases. This CDR3 reads CASSAGQGVAQPQHF. CDR3 coding DNA: TGTGCCAGCAGTGCGGGACAGGGGGTTGCTCAGCCCCAGCATTTT.